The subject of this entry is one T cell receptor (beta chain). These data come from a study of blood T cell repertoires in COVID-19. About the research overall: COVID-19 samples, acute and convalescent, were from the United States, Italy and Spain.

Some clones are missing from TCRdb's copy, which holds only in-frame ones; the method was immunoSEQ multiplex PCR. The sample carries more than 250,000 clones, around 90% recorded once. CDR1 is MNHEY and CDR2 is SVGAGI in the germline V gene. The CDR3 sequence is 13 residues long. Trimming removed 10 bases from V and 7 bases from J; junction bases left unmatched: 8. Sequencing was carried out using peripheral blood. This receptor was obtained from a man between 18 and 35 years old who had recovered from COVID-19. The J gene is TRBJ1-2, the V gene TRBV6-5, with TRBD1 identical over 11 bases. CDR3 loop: CATGQGARGGYTF. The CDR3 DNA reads TGTGCCACCGGACAGGGGGCTCGGGGTGGCTACACCTTC.